This T cell receptor beta chain appears in the sequencing data of a study of T-cell memory formation after mild COVID-19. Study-level results: That cross-reactive memory joined was suggested by some responding clones appearing in pre-infection memory.

V lost 2 bases, J lost 10 bases, and 15 bases lay in between. CDR3 size: 14 residues. Germline V gene sequence: CDR1 SGHTA, CDR2 FQGNSA. The table lists this clonotype with many counts. The target antigen is unknown. TCRdb used MiXCR to reprocess the 5' RACE reads, holding one entry per CDR3 protein. The profile covers 250,000 to 350,000 distinct CDR3 sequences, with 15% to 20% appearing a single time and 22% taken by the ten largest. The clonotype comes from a man between 18 and 35 years old who had mild COVID-19 (a few samples of this study predate the infection). Cell type and time point are not known. The V and J genes are TRBV7-2 and TRBJ2-1; D remains unclear. The source material was PBMCs or a T cell subset sorted from them (not recorded which). The DNA of the CDR3 is TGTGCCAGCAGCTTACAGGTCAGACCCGGAGAGCAGTTCTTC. Translation: CASSLQVRPGEQFF.